The following is a T cell receptor beta chain sequence with its context. The entry originates in a study of blood T cell repertoires in COVID-19. Study details: Acute and convalescent COVID-19 samples came from the United States, Italy and Spain. T cells, B-cell-depleted T cells, or PBMCs supplied cDNA or gDNA.

Data came from immunoSEQ multiplex PCR; TCRdb stores just in-frame clones and leaves some out. The profile shows a few hundred thousand clones, around four fifths of them singletons. The TCR sequence derives from a woman aged 45-65 years who had recovered from COVID-19. Sequencing input: PBMCs or T cells enriched from blood (not recorded which).

CDR3 in DNA: TGTGCCAGCAGCGTAGGTGGGACAGGGACGGGCTACAATCAGCCCCAGCATTTT. Residues: CASSVGGTGTGYNQPQHF. The chain carries TRBV9 and TRBJ1-5, with 9 bases aligning to TRBD1. Germline V gene data show CDR1 as SGDLS and CDR2 as YYNGEE. This CDR3 is built from 18 residues. The V gene end was trimmed by 0 bases and the J gene end by 3 bases; junction bases not matched to a gene: 10.